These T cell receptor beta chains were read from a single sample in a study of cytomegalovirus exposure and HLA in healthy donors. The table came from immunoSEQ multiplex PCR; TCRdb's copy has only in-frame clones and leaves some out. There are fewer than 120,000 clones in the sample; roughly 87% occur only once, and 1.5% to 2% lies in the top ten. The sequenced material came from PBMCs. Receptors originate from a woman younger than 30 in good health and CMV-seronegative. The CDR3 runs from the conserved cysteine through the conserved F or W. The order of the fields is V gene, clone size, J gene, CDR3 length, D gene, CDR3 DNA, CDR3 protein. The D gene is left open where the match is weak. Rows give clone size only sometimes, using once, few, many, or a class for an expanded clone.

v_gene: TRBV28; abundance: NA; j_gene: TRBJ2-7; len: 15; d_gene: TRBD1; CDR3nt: TGTGCCAGCAGTTTAACAGGGGAGAGCTCCTACGAGCAGTACTTC; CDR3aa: CASSLTGESSYEQYF
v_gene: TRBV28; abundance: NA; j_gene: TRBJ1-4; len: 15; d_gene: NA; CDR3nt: TGTGCCAGCCGAGACGGGTCCGGTCTTAATGAAAAACTGTTTTTT; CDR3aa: CASRDGSGLNEKLFF
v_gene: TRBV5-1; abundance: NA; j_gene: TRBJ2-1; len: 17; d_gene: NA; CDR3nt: TGCGCCAGCAGCTCGGACTCCGCGGTGGGGTCCTACAATGAGCAGTTCTTC; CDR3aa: CASSSDSAVGSYNEQFF
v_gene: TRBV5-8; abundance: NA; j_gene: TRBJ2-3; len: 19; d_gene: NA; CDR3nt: TGTGCCAGCAGCTTGGTTCCCCGGGACATCCAGCAAAGGGCAGATACGCAGTATTTT; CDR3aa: CASSLVPRDIQQRADTQYF
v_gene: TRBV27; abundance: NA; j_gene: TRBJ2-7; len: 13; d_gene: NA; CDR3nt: TGTGCCAGCAGTCCTGACAGGTTTGGCGAGCAGTACTTC; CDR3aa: CASSPDRFGEQYF
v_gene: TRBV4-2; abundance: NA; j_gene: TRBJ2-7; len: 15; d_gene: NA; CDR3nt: TGTGCCAGCAGCCAAGATGAGGAACATACCTACGAGCAGTACTTC; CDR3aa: CASSQDEEHTYEQYF
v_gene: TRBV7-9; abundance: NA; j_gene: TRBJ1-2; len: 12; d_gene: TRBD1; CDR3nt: TGTGCCAGCAGCCTAAGGGACAGTCCTCTCACCTTC; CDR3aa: CASSLRDSPLTF
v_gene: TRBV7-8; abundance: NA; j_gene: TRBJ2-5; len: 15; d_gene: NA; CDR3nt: TGTGCCAGCAGCCCGGAGTCTGGGTACCAAGAGACCCAGTACTTC; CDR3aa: CASSPESGYQETQYF
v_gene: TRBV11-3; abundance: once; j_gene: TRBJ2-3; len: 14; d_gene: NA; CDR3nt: TGTGCCAGCAGCTTAAGCTACAGCACAGATACGCAGTATTTT; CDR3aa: CASSLSYSTDTQYF
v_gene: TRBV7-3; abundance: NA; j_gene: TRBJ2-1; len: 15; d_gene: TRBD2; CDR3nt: TGTGCCAGCAGCTTAACTAGCGGGAGAGGGAATGAGCAGTTCTTC; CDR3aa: CASSLTSGRGNEQFF
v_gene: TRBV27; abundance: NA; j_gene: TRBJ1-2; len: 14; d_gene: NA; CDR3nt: TGTGCCAGCAGCCATCGTCGGACAGCCGGTTCCTACACCTTC; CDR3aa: CASSHRRTAGSYTF
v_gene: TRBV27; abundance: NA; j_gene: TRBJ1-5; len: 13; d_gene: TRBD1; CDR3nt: TGTGCCAGCAGTCTCGCAGGGGGGCAGCCCCAGCATTTT; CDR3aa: CASSLAGGQPQHF
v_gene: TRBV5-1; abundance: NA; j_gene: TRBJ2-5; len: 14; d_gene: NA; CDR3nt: TGCGCCAGCAGCTTGGAAAGGGGTAGAGAGACCCAGAACTTC; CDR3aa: CASSLERGRETQNF
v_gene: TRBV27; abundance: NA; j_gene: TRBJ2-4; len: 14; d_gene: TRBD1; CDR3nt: TGTGCCAGCGGCGATACAGGGGGCGGGAGCATTCAGTACTTC; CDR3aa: CASGDTGGGSIQYF
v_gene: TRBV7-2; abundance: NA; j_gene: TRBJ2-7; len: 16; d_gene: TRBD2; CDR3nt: TGTGCCAGCAGCGCCGGACTAGCGGGAGGACCGGGAGAGCAGTACTTC; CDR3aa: CASSAGLAGGPGEQYF
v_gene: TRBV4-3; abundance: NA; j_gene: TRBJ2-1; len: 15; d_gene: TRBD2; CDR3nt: TGCGCCAGCAGCTTACGGACTAGCGGGGGGGGTGAGCAGTTCTTC; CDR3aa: CASSLRTSGGGEQFF